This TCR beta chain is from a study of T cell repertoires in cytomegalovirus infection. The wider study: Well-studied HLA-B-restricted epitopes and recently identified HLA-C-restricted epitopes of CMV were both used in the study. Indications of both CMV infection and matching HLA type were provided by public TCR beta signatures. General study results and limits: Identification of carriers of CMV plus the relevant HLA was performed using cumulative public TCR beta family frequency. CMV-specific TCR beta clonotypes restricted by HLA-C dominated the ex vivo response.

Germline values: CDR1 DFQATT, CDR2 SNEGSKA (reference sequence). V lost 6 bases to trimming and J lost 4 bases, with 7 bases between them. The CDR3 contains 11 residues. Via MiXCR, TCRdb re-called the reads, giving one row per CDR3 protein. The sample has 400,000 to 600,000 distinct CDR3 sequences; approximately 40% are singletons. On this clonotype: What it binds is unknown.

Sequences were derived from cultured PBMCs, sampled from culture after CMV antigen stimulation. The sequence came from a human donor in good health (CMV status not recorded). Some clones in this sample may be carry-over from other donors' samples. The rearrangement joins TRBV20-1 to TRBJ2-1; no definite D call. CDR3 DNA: TGCAGTGCGCACTTGTACAATGAGCAGTTCTTC. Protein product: CSAHLYNEQFF.